This TCR beta chain was sequenced for a study of a mutant IDH1 vaccine in newly diagnosed glioma. Study overall: Eight vaccinations went to patients in weeks 1, 3, 5, 7, 11, 15, 19, 23. Standard pretreatment was either radiotherapy, temozolomide, or, for most, radiochemotherapy with temozolomide.

With regard to this clone: The target antigen is unknown.

The time point denotes: week 23, last vaccination. With topical imiquimod, each dose of the vaccine consisted of 300 ug of mutant IDH1 20-mer peptide. The CDR3 consists of 15 residues. Trimming took 3 bases from V and 4 from J, leaving 13 bases between them. The germline V gene has CDR1 ENHRY and CDR2 SYGVKD. Measured with immunoSEQ multiplex PCR; TCRdb has only the in-frame clones, and not every one. The data hold tens of thousands of clones, with around 78% observed a single time. The sample consisted of PBMCs, taken from a glioma patient whose treatment included an IDH1 peptide vaccine. The TCR originated in a woman in her forties with glioma. Some clones in this sample may be carry-over from other donors' samples. The rearrangement links TRBV10-3 to TRBJ2-1; possibly TRBD1 for D (6 bases). The CDR3 protein is CAISDPGQPYNEQFF. DNA for the CDR3: TGTGCCATCAGTGATCCCGGACAGCCATACAATGAGCAGTTCTTC.